The source of this TCR beta chain is a study of beta chain features in type 1 diabetes listed by TCRdb under 2018. With regard to the full study: Mean age, gender distribution, total cell number and subset yield did not differ between patients and healthy donors. Across all samples, some 99 million sorted cells were examined, and cell number per subset correlated strongly with RNA yield. In the study, recently diagnosed type 1 diabetes patients and matched healthy donors were compared on the TCRB repertoires of their sorted circulating CD4+ T cell subsets. Naive and central memory subsets were obtained from all 30 or so donors, but regulatory and stem cell-like memory subsets were isolated from only 8 patients and roughly eight healthy donors. Paper-wide results and their limitations: Sequencing cDNA rather than genomic DNA could over-represent highly expressing activated cells, although activation and CD3 levels did not differ between groups. The naive, central memory and regulatory TCRB repertoires appeared to resemble one another more closely among patients than among healthy donors. Shorter templates might have been favored by PCR, but patient and control samples were amplified and corrected together, so both groups would have been affected equally by any skew. In all four CD4+ subsets, TCRB CDR3 length was moderately but significantly shorter in type 1 diabetes patients. Because small numbers of individuals were included in the HLA sub-analyses, any influence of HLA type on TCRB rearrangement was left unresolved. Fewer insertions and more nucleotide deletions at VDJ recombination sites were observed in patients with type 1 diabetes, implying thymic rearrangement abnormalities.

A single peripheral blood draw of approximately 0.11 L on average was collected from each donor into heparinised tubes. Using a panel that included CD45RO, CCR7, CD25, CD127, CD95 and CD27, naive, central memory, regulatory and stem cell-like memory CD4+ T cells were sorted on a BD FACSAria II. All sorted populations exceeded 95% purity. PBMCs were isolated immediately by Lymphoprep density gradient centrifugation and stained directly without culture. So that batch effects would be minimized, each experiment stained and sorted samples in pairs, pairing one healthy donor with one patient. This clone was counted only a few times. The antigen this receptor binds is unknown. The sample holds no much larger clone one base away, and base qualities are not on file. The High Capacity cDNA Reverse Transcription Kit was used to reverse transcribe all of the isolated RNA, meaning that expressed TCRB transcripts were what got sequenced. Deep immunoSEQ sequencing was performed on naive, central memory and regulatory T cell samples, with an average of around 3.4 million total reads per sample. After sorted cells were lysed in RLT buffer, RNA was extracted with DNase-treated RNeasy Micro or Mini kits, with the choice depending on cell number. Each cell subset was processed separately to prevent cross-contamination, with patient and healthy donor samples processed together. The immunoSEQ multiplex PCR was used to amplify TCRB sequences from cDNA, generating 87-bp fragments that spanned the CDR3 region. Sequencing of the amplicons was done on the Illumina HiSeq platform. For the original study's pipeline: PCR bias was corrected computationally using synthetic template baselines, and reads within Hamming distance 2 were collapsed, with unmergeable singletons discarded. Reads were aligned to IMGT to assign V, D and J genes, CDR3 length, and insertions or deletions at six rearrangement sites. Within each subset, clonotype counts were normalized to sorted cell number, and only after that were true diversity and Gini coefficients computed with the tcR R package. The overlap coefficient, calculated on TCRB nucleotide sequences, was used to measure repertoire sharing. Out-of-frame TCRB sequences from naive cells were analyzed as a proxy for the pre-selection repertoire. Held by TCRdb, this immuneACCESS table contains in-frame sequences only and omits some clones. Under half of the omission traces to an unresolved V gene where checked; the cause of the rest is unknown. D and trimming come from the DNA, and the V and J calls and clone size come from that table. The sample table holds under 850,000 clones, of which about an eighth were seen once. Less than 0.025% of the sample is taken by the ten largest.

V is reduced by 1 base and J by 8 bases, leaving a spacing of 6 bases between them. From its cysteine to its phenylalanine, the CDR3 spans 13 amino acids. This entry keeps only the CDR3 DNA: 39 bases, framed from base 1. Sequences LGHNA (CDR1) and YNFKEQ (CDR2) are obtained from the germline V gene. Rearrangement joined TRBV4-2 to TRBJ1-6; no D gene can be assigned with confidence. The TCR sequence derives from a man aged 18-30 years with type 1 diabetes. The sequenced sample consisted of naive CD4+ T cells from blood. In the paper's terms, the cell subset or site label means: true naive CD4+ T cells. The CDR3 protein sequence reads: CASSQVADSPLHF. The DNA is as follows: TGTGCCAGCAGCCAAGTTGCGGATTCACCCCTCCACTTT.